What follows describes a single T cell receptor (beta chain). Its target is not known. Produced via immunoSEQ multiplex PCR; TCRdb's table is partial and in-frame only. The table lists some 130,000 clones, 82% of them singletons. The data originate from a study of cytomegalovirus exposure and HLA in healthy donors. The trim removed 4 bases at V and 0 bases at J, leaving 8 bases unmatched. Per germline, CDR1 SGHDT and CDR2 YYEEEE. The CDR3 extends over 17 amino acids. Study results and limitations: First-cohort TCR clusters tended to co-occur in the 90 to 150 validation repertoires, a later analysis found. Among the CMV-associated chains, three were confirmed in vitro as specific for CMV antigens.

This chain links TRBV5-6 with TRBJ2-2; 8 positions agree with TRBD2. The source is a man aged 25-45 years in good health and CMV-seropositive. Source material: PBMCs. The CDR3 protein is CASSPQAGASNTGELFF. DNA of the CDR3: TGTGCCAGCAGCCCCCAAGCGGGGGCGTCGAACACCGGGGAGCTGTTTTTT.